The clone carrying this TCR beta chain was seen a few times. Its matching antigen is unknown. V was cut by 0 bases and J by 10 bases, with 4 bases left in between. Germline loops: CDR1 SNHLY, CDR2 FYNNEI. This CDR3 is 11 amino acids long. This sample stems from a study of T cell repertoires in cytomegalovirus infection. One entry per CDR3 protein, called by TCRdb with MiXCR from the reads. The repertoire holds around 130,000 distinct CDR3 sequences, 20% to 30% seen once, with 34% in the top ten. The sequencing sample was made of PBMCs, sequenced either directly or after in vitro stimulation (not recorded which). The V and J genes are TRBV2 and TRBJ2-1, with D unclear. This sequence originates from a human donor in good health (CMV status not recorded). Some clones in this sample may be carry-over from other donors' samples. CDR3 sequence reads: CASSEAGEQFF. The CDR3 DNA reads TGTGCCAGCAGTGAAGCTGGAGAGCAGTTCTTC.